The rows below give T cell receptor beta chains drawn from one sample of a study of cytomegalovirus exposure and HLA in healthy donors. Data came from immunoSEQ multiplex PCR; TCRdb stores just in-frame clones and leaves some out. The data show approximately 92,000 clones, 65% to 85% seen once. Sequenced material: PBMCs. These receptors all come from a girl aged 2 to 10 in good health and CMV-seropositive. CDR3s include the opening cysteine and the closing phenylalanine or tryptophan. The D gene is left open where the match is weak. Clone size is shown for a subset of rows, as once, few, many or a class of expanded clone.

j_call: TRBJ2-7; clone_size: .; d_call: TRBD1; v_call: TRBV27; cdr3_aa: CASSSVYRGASSYEQYF; cdr3_nt: TGTGCCAGCAGTTCCGTCTACAGGGGCGCGAGCTCCTACGAGCAGTACTTC
j_call: TRBJ2-3; clone_size: once; d_call: .; v_call: TRBV29-1; cdr3_aa: CSVGASDTRTDTQYF; cdr3_nt: TGCAGCGTGGGGGCGTCGGACACTCGCACAGATACGCAGTATTTT
j_call: TRBJ1-2; clone_size: .; d_call: .; v_call: TRBV2; cdr3_aa: CARKTETNYGYTF; cdr3_nt: TGTGCCAGAAAGACAGAAACAAACTATGGCTACACCTTC
j_call: TRBJ1-2; clone_size: .; d_call: .; v_call: TRBV27; cdr3_aa: CASTQNPGGSWNYGYTF; cdr3_nt: TGTGCCAGCACTCAAAACCCGGGAGGGAGCTGGAACTATGGCTACACCTTC
j_call: TRBJ2-1; clone_size: once; d_call: .; v_call: TRBV19; cdr3_aa: CASSYTQPGLNEQFF; cdr3_nt: TGTGCCAGTAGCTATACCCAGCCAGGGCTCAATGAGCAGTTCTTC
j_call: TRBJ1-2; clone_size: .; d_call: .; v_call: TRBV23-1; cdr3_aa: CASRQTLGGYGYTF; cdr3_nt: TGCGCCAGCAGACAGACGTTAGGAGGCTATGGCTACACCTTC
j_call: TRBJ2-5; clone_size: .; d_call: .; v_call: TRBV7-3; cdr3_aa: CASSNGETQYF; cdr3_nt: TGTGCCAGCAGCAACGGGGAGACCCAGTACTTC
j_call: TRBJ2-7; clone_size: .; d_call: TRBD2; v_call: TRBV5-1; cdr3_aa: CASSPGTSGSRHEQYF; cdr3_nt: TGCGCCAGCAGCCCAGGGACTAGCGGGAGCAGGCACGAGCAGTACTTC
j_call: TRBJ1-1; clone_size: once; d_call: TRBD1; v_call: TRBV18; cdr3_aa: CASSPTGMNTEAFF; cdr3_nt: TGTGCCAGCTCACCGACAGGGATGAACACTGAAGCTTTCTTT
j_call: TRBJ2-5; clone_size: .; d_call: .; v_call: TRBV5-1; cdr3_aa: CASSLRGQETQYF; cdr3_nt: TGCGCCAGCAGCTTGCGGGGGCAAGAGACCCAGTACTTC
j_call: TRBJ2-5; clone_size: .; d_call: .; v_call: TRBV7-9; cdr3_aa: CASSNVRSQETQYF; cdr3_nt: TGTGCCAGCAGCAACGTGAGGTCCCAAGAGACCCAGTACTTC
j_call: TRBJ2-7; clone_size: .; d_call: TRBD2; v_call: TRBV15; cdr3_aa: CATSRQQLAGGPRGILSQYF; cdr3_nt: TGTGCCACCAGCAGACAACAACTAGCGGGAGGGCCGCGGGGGATCTTGTCGCAGTACTTC
j_call: TRBJ1-1; clone_size: once; d_call: .; v_call: TRBV7-9; cdr3_aa: CASSLRGMNTEAFF; cdr3_nt: TGTGCCAGCAGCTTAAGGGGGATGAACACTGAAGCTTTCTTT
j_call: TRBJ2-3; clone_size: .; d_call: TRBD1; v_call: TRBV6-1; cdr3_aa: CASSEWDSSTDTQYF; cdr3_nt: TGTGCCAGCAGTGAATGGGACAGTAGCACAGATACGCAGTATTTT
j_call: TRBJ1-6; clone_size: .; d_call: .; v_call: TRBV5-6; cdr3_aa: CASSLTGSYNSPLHF; cdr3_nt: TGTGCCAGCAGCTTGACAGGGTCCTATAATTCACCCCTCCACTTT
j_call: TRBJ1-5; clone_size: .; d_call: .; v_call: TRBV11-2; cdr3_aa: CASSPRRTAPNQPQHF; cdr3_nt: TGTGCCAGCAGCCCACGTAGGACAGCGCCAAATCAGCCCCAGCATTTT
j_call: TRBJ1-4; clone_size: few; d_call: .; v_call: TRBV29-1; cdr3_aa: CSVLEDTEKLFF; cdr3_nt: TGCAGCGTCCTCGAGGACACAGAAAAACTGTTTTTT
j_call: TRBJ1-4; clone_size: .; d_call: .; v_call: TRBV25-1; cdr3_aa: CASSGGWTNEKLFF; cdr3_nt: TGTGCCAGCAGTGGAGGGTGGACTAATGAAAAACTGTTTTTT
j_call: TRBJ1-2; clone_size: .; d_call: .; v_call: TRBV6-5; cdr3_aa: CASSYRTANYGYTF; cdr3_nt: TGTGCCAGCAGTTACAGGACAGCTAACTATGGCTACACCTTC
j_call: TRBJ2-7; clone_size: .; d_call: TRBD2; v_call: TRBV7-8; cdr3_aa: CASSPRASGTARRYEQYF; cdr3_nt: TGTGCCAGCAGCCCTCGGGCTAGCGGGACGGCACGTCGTTACGAGCAGTACTTC
j_call: TRBJ1-1; clone_size: .; d_call: TRBD1; v_call: TRBV19; cdr3_aa: CASSTATGKTEAFF; cdr3_nt: TGTGCCAGTAGTACCGCGACAGGGAAGACTGAAGCTTTCTTT
j_call: TRBJ1-2; clone_size: .; d_call: .; v_call: TRBV6-1; cdr3_aa: CASRANDYGYTF; cdr3_nt: TGTGCCAGCAGGGCAAACGACTATGGCTACACCTTC
j_call: TRBJ2-1; clone_size: .; d_call: TRBD1; v_call: TRBV6-6; cdr3_aa: CASSLQGQGGEQFF; cdr3_nt: TGTGCCAGCAGTTTACAGGGACAGGGGGGAGAGCAGTTCTTC
j_call: TRBJ2-4; clone_size: .; d_call: .; v_call: TRBV7-8; cdr3_aa: CASSFGGVLAKNIQYF; cdr3_nt: TGTGCCAGCAGCTTCGGCGGCGTTCTAGCCAAAAACATTCAGTACTTC
j_call: TRBJ1-6; clone_size: .; d_call: TRBD1; v_call: TRBV6-5; cdr3_aa: CASSLTGPNSPLHF; cdr3_nt: TGTGCCAGCAGCCTGACAGGGCCTAATTCACCCCTCCACTTT
j_call: TRBJ2-2; clone_size: .; d_call: .; v_call: TRBV7-6; cdr3_aa: CASSLVRTGELFF; cdr3_nt: TGTGCCAGCAGCTTAGTGAGAACCGGGGAGCTGTTTTTT
j_call: TRBJ2-1; clone_size: .; d_call: TRBD2; v_call: TRBV6-1; cdr3_aa: CASSDPPGGRDEQFF; cdr3_nt: TGTGCCAGCAGTGACCCACCGGGAGGGCGAGATGAGCAGTTCTTC
j_call: TRBJ1-5; clone_size: .; d_call: TRBD1; v_call: TRBV28; cdr3_aa: CASSLSPEQGRRNQPQHF; cdr3_nt: TGTGCCAGCAGTTTATCGCCCGAACAGGGGAGGCGCAATCAGCCCCAGCATTTT
j_call: TRBJ2-5; clone_size: .; d_call: TRBD1; v_call: TRBV6-5; cdr3_aa: CASRQQGKVWETQYF; cdr3_nt: TGTGCCAGCAGGCAACAGGGGAAGGTATGGGAGACCCAGTACTTC
j_call: TRBJ1-1; clone_size: .; d_call: .; v_call: TRBV7-3; cdr3_aa: CASRFDTNTEAFF; cdr3_nt: TGTGCCAGTCGATTTGACACGAACACTGAAGCTTTCTTT
j_call: TRBJ1-1; clone_size: .; d_call: .; v_call: TRBV28; cdr3_aa: CASSLRPTENTEAFF; cdr3_nt: TGTGCCAGCAGTTTACGACCGACAGAAAACACTGAAGCTTTCTTT
j_call: TRBJ1-2; clone_size: .; d_call: TRBD1; v_call: TRBV29-1; cdr3_aa: CSVEKGTGSNYGYTF; cdr3_nt: TGCAGCGTTGAAAAGGGGACAGGGAGTAACTATGGCTACACCTTC
j_call: TRBJ2-7; clone_size: .; d_call: TRBD1; v_call: TRBV5-1; cdr3_aa: CASSPDRGRYEQYF; cdr3_nt: TGCGCCAGCAGCCCAGACAGGGGGCGCTACGAGCAGTACTTC
j_call: TRBJ1-1; clone_size: few; d_call: .; v_call: TRBV19; cdr3_aa: CASSPSPRGSDTEAFF; cdr3_nt: TGTGCCAGTAGCCCCTCCCCCAGGGGTTCCGACACTGAAGCTTTCTTT
j_call: TRBJ2-7; clone_size: once; d_call: TRBD2; v_call: TRBV5-1; cdr3_aa: CASSWETSGRDWEQYF; cdr3_nt: TGCGCCAGCAGCTGGGAGACTAGCGGGAGGGATTGGGAGCAGTACTTC
j_call: TRBJ2-7; clone_size: .; d_call: TRBD1; v_call: TRBV5-6; cdr3_aa: CASSLGTGLPPSYEQYF; cdr3_nt: TGTGCCAGCAGCCTCGGGACAGGGCTACCCCCCTCTTACGAGCAGTACTTC
j_call: TRBJ2-7; clone_size: .; d_call: TRBD2; v_call: TRBV29-1; cdr3_aa: CSVSAGGPGEQYF; cdr3_nt: TGCAGCGTGTCAGCGGGAGGGCCGGGGGAGCAGTACTTC
j_call: TRBJ2-1; clone_size: .; d_call: TRBD2; v_call: TRBV29-1; cdr3_aa: CSVNRDYPPNEQFF; cdr3_nt: TGCAGCGTCAACCGGGACTATCCACCCAATGAGCAGTTCTTC
j_call: TRBJ2-1; clone_size: few; d_call: TRBD2; v_call: TRBV5-1; cdr3_aa: CASSLISGLAVNEQFF; cdr3_nt: TGCGCCAGCAGCTTGATCTCGGGACTAGCGGTCAATGAGCAGTTCTTC
j_call: TRBJ2-1; clone_size: .; d_call: TRBD1; v_call: TRBV6-1; cdr3_aa: CASSTGEGVNEQFF; cdr3_nt: TGTGCCAGCTCGACAGGGGAAGGAGTGAATGAGCAGTTCTTC
j_call: TRBJ2-1; clone_size: .; d_call: TRBD2; v_call: TRBV27; cdr3_aa: CASSFGLAGRNEQFF; cdr3_nt: TGTGCCAGCAGTTTCGGACTAGCGGGACGCAATGAGCAGTTCTTC